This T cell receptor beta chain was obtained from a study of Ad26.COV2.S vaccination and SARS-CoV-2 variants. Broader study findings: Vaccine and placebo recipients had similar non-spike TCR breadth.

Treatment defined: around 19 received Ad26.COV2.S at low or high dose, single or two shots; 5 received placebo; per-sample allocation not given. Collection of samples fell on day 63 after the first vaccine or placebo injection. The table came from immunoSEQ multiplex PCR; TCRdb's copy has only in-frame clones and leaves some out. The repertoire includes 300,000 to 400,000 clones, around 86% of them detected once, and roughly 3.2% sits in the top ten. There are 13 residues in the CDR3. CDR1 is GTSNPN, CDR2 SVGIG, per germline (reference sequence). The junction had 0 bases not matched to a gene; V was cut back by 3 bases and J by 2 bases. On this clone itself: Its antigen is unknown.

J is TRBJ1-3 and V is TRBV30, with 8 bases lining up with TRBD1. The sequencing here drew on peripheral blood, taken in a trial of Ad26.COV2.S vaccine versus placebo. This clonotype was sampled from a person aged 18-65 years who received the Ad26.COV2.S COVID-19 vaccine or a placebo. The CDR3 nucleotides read TGTGCCTGGAGACAGGGGGCTGGAAACACCATATATTTT. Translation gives CAWRQGAGNTIYF.